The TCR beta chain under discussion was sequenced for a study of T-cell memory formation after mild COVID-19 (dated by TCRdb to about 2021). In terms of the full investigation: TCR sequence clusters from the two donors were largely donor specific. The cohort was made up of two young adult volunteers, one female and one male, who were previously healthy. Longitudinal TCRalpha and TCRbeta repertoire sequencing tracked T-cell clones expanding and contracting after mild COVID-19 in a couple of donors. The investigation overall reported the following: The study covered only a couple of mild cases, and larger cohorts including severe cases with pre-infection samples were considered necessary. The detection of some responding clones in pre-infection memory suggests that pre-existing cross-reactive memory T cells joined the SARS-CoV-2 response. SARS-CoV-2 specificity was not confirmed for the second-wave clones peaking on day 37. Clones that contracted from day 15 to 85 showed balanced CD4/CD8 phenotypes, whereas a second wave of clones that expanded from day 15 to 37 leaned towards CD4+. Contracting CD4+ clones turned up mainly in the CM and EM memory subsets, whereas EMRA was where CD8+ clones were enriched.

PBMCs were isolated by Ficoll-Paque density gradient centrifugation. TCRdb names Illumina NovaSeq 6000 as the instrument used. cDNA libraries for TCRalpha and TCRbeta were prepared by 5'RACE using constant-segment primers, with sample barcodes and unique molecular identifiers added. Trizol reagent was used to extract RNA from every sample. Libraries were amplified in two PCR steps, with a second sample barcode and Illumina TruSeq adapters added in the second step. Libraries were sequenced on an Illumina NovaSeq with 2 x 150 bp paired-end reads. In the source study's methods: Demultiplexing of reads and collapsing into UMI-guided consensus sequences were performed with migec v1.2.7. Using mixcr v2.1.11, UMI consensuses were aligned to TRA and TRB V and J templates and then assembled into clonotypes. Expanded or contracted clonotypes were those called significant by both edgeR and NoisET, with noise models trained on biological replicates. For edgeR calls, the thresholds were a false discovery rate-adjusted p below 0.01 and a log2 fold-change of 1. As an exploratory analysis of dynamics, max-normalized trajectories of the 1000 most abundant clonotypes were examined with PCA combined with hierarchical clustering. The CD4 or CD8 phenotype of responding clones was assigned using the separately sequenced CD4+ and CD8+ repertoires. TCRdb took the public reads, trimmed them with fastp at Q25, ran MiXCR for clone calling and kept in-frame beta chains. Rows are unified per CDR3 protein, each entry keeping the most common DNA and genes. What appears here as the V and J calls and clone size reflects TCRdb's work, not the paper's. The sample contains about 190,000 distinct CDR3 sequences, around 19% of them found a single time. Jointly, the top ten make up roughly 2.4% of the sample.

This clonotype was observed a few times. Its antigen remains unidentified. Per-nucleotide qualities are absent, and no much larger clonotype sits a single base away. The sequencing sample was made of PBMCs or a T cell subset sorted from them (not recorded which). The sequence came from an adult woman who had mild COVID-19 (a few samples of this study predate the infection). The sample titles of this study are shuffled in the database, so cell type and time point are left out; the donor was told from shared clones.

The CDR3 sequence is CASSPPGIPEAFF. The nucleotide sequence is TGTGCCAGCAGCCCCCCGGGAATACCTGAAGCTTTCTTT. Recombination connected TRBV12-3 or TRBV12-4 to TRBJ1-1, with an unclear D gene assignment. V drops 6 bases and J drops 6 bases, leaving 14 bases in between. From cysteine to phenylalanine, the CDR3 is 13 amino acids long. Only the CDR3 region is kept as DNA, spanning 39 bases read in frame from base 1.